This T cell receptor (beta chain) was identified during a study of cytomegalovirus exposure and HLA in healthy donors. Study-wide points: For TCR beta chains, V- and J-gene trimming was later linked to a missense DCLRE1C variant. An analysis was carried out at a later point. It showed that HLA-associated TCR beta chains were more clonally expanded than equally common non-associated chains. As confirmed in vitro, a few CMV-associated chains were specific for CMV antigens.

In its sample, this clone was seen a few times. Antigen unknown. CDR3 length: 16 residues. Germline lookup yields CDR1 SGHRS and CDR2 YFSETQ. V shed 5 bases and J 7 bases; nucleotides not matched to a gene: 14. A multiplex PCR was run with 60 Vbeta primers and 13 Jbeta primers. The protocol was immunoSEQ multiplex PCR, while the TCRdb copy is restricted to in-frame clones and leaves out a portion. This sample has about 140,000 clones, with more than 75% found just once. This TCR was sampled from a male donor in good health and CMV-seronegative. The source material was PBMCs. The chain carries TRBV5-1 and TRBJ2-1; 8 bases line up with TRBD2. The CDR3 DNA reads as TGCGCCAGCAGAGCCGAACCGGGACTAGTCGGGAATGAGCAGTTCTTC. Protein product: CASRAEPGLVGNEQFF. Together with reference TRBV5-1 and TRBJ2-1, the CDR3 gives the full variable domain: KAGVTQTPRYLIKTRGQQVTLSCSPISGHRSVSWYQQTPGQGLQFLFEYFSETQRNKGNFPGRFSGRQFSNSRSEMNVSTLELGDSALYLCASRAEPGLVGNEQFFGPGTRLTVL.